This TCR beta chain was sequenced during a study of T and B cells in COVID-19 patients (dated by TCRdb to 2020 to 2021). Concerning the study at large: Using TRB and IGH repertoire sequencing of peripheral blood, the study characterized adaptive immunity in COVID-19 patients who had active infection or had recovered. A median age of roughly 35 years was recorded in the recovered cohort versus around 67 years in the active-infection cohort. As many as 9 follow-up blood samples were taken per patient, and some of the samples covered different disease stages within the same individual. A recovered cohort included around 19 patients who provided approximately 20 samples, and most of these patients had mild to moderate COVID-19 treated on an outpatient basis. For the repertoire analyses, the comparison was an age-matched reference group of roughly 38 healthy donors who were negative for COVID-19 antibodies. Two patients belonged to both the recovered and active cohorts because samples were available from active disease and after recovery. In the active-infection cohort, about 60% of the roughly 20 patients were critically ill and required mechanical ventilation or ECMO. Of the 20 to 25 patients in the active-infection cohort, 18 had comorbidities associated with unfavorable COVID-19 outcome. Over 8 million TCR sequences were analysed in a TCR and BCR sequence repository that covered 30 to 45 patients and approximately 70 time points.

For CDR1 and CDR2, the germline V gene lists MNHEY and SVGAGI. Trimming costs V 7 bases and J 1 base, and their ends lie 11 bases apart. The CDR3 spans 14 residues, from the cysteine through the phenylalanine. Just CDR3 DNA is preserved here, 42 bases in frame from base 1. Sequencing was performed on an Illumina MiSeq. Multiplex PCR with BIOMED2 TRB-A/B primer pools was used to amplify TRB rearrangements. Illumina-compatible adapters and 7-nucleotide sample barcodes were added to the amplicons in two consecutive PCRs. All library PCRs used Phusion HS II polymerase. Amplicons were purified from gel with the NucleoSpin Gel and PCR Clean-up kit, quantified on Qubit, and pooled at about 3.7 nM. Amplicon pool quality was checked on an Agilent 2100 Bioanalyzer before Illumina next-generation sequencing. The original pipeline was this. MiXCR 3.0.8 with the default MiXCR reference library was used to annotate TRB rearrangements. Non-productive reads and sequences with fewer than 2 reads were removed, and each unique CDR3 nucleotide sequence was counted as one clone. Clonality, diversity, richness and V-J gene usage were calculated in R 3.5.1. GLIPH2 was used to cluster TCRs by CDR3 similarity, and OLGA was used to calculate generation probabilities. Only GLIPH2 clusters with at least four unique TCR clonotypes present in at least three individuals were retained. The public sequencing data were trimmed at Q25 with fastp and processed into clonotypes with MiXCR by TCRdb, which kept only in-frame beta chains. Rows are unified per CDR3 protein, each entry keeping the most common DNA and genes. The V and J calls were not made by the authors but by TCRdb's processing. This sample is represented by roughly 8,400 distinct CDR3 sequences; about 25% of them were singletons. The top ten clonotypes cover about 6.4% of the sample.

Here is what the overall study found, with its caveats: A total of some 2,000 TCR clusters were exclusive to the recovered cohort, and about 30 of those clusters were low-pGen clusters. The reported TCR clusters were said to need prospective validation before any clinical use. Blood samples from mildly ill patients during symptoms and early samples from severe cases were scarce. Patients with COVID-19 were reported to show strongly skewed TRBV/TRBJ gene usage. The cohort was considered too small for HLA contributions to COVID-19 susceptibility or severity to be assessed. During active COVID-19 the TRB repertoires were highly clonal, but at recovery diversity and richness rose above the levels seen in healthy donors. Specific T cell subsets (CD4+/Treg/CD8+) and sorted SARS-CoV-2-responsive or tetramer+ T cells had not yet been sequenced, and these experiments were ongoing.

Genomic DNA extracted from blood was used in amounts of roughly 220-500 ng for amplification of TRB repertoires. On this clonotype: Its antigen specificity is not known. Per-base quality was not reported, and no clone a single base away is much larger than it.

The sample comprised blood. The source of this sequence is a human donor who had recovered from COVID-19. Recombination linked TRBV6-5 to TRBJ1-5, with a tentative D gene TRBD1 over 5 matching bases. The CDR3 region: CASMGGGSNQPQHF. Read as DNA, the sequence is TGTGCCAGCATGGGGGGGGGGAGCAATCAGCCCCAGCATTTT.